This T cell receptor (beta chain) originates from a study of T cell responses to AZD1222 COVID-19 vaccine. Germline CDR1 and CDR2: ENHRY and SYGVKD. With V trimmed by 10 bases and J by 5 bases, 4 bases remained unmatched. The CDR3 sequence is 13 residues long. Clones were read by immunoSEQ multiplex PCR, and TCRdb kept only the in-frame ones, dropping some. Among about 100,000 clones listed, almost 85% were seen once. Overall study results and limits: Repertoires were obtained solely post-peak T cell response. Spike-wide coverage was observed for vaccine-associated CD4 TCRs, with dominant responses at 160-218 and 743-854.

This clone has only one observation. The antigen is unknown. This TCR was recovered from an adult in good health. The rearrangement uses TRBV10-3 and TRBJ2-7; the match to TRBD2 covers 14 bases. The sample was peripheral blood, taken on day 0 of AZD1222 vaccination. For the CDR3, the DNA is TGTGCCACCGGGACTAGCGGGAGTAACGAGCAGTACTTC. Its protein product is CATGTSGSNEQYF.